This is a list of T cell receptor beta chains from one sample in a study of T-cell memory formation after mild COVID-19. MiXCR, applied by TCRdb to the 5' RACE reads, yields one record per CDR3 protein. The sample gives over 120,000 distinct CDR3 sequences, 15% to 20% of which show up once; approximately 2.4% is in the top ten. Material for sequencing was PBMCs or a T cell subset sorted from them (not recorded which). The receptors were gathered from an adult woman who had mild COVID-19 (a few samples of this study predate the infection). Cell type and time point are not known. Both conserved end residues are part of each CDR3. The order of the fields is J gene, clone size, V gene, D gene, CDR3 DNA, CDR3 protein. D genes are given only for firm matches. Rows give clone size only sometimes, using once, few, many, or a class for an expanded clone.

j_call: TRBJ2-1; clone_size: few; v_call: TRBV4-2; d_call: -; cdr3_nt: TGTGCCAGCAGCCAAGATGCCAGCCGGGGCTACAATGAGCAGTTCTTC; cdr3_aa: CASSQDASRGYNEQFF
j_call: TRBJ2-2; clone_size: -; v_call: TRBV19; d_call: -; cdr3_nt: TGTGCCAGTAGTATCGGGCCGAACACCGGGGAGCTGTTTTTT; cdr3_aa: CASSIGPNTGELFF
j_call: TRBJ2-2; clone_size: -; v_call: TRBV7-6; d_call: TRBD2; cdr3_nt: TGTGCCAGCAGCTATCTAAAACTAGCGGGAGCGAACACCGGGGAGCTGTTTTTT; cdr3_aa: CASSYLKLAGANTGELFF
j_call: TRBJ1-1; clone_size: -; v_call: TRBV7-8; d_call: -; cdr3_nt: TGTGCCAGCAGCTTAATGCTGGGGCGGATCACTGAAGCTTTCTTT; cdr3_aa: CASSLMLGRITEAFF
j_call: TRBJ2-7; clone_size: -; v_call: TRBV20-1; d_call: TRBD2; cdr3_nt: TGCAGTGCTAGCCAGCCCGCAGCGGGAGTGGGCGAGCAGTACTTC; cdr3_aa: CSASQPAAGVGEQYF
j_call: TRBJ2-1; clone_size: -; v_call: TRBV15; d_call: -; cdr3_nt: TGTGCCACCAGCAGAGATCCCTTGCTGACAGGCCAATTCTTC; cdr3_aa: CATSRDPLLTGQFF
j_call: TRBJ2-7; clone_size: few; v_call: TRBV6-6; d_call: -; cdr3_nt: TGTGCCAGCAGTCGCCGGGACACCGCCTACGAGCAGTACTTC; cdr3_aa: CASSRRDTAYEQYF
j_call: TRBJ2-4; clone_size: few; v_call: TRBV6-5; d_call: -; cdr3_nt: TGTGCCAGCAGTTACTCCAACTCACGAGCCAAAAACATTCAGTACTTC; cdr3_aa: CASSYSNSRAKNIQYF
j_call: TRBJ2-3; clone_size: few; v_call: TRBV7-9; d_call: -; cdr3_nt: TGTGCCAGCAGCTTCCAGGGATGGTTGACAGATACGCAGTATTTT; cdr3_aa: CASSFQGWLTDTQYF
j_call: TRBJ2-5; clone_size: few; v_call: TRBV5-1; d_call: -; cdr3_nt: TGCGCCAGCAGCTCCGGACTCCGTCAAGAGACCCAGTACTTC; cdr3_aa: CASSSGLRQETQYF
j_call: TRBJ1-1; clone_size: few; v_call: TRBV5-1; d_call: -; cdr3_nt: TGCGCCAGCAGCTTGGATTGGACTGAAGCTTTCTTT; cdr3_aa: CASSLDWTEAFF
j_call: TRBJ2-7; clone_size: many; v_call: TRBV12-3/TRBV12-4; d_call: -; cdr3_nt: TGTGCCAGCAGCAACCCGAGGGGCGAGCAGTACTTC; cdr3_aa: CASSNPRGEQYF
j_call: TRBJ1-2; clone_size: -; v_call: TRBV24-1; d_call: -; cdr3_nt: TGTGCCACCAGTATAAGCCAGGGGTATGGCTACACCTTC; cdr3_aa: CATSISQGYGYTF
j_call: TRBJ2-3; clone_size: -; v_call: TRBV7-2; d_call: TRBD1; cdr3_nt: TGTGCCAGCAGCTCGTGGACAGGGACCACAGATACGCAGTATTTT; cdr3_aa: CASSSWTGTTDTQYF
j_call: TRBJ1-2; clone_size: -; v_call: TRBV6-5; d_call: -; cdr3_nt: TGTGCCAGCACCGCACGTGGGGATAACTATGGCTACACCTTC; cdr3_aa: CASTARGDNYGYTF
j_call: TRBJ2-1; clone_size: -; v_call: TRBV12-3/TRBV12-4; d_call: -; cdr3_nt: TGTGCCAGCAGTCCCTTGGACAGTGAGCAGTTCTTC; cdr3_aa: CASSPLDSEQFF
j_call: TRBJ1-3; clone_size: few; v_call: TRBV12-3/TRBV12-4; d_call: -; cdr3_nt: TGTGCCAGCAGTCAGAGAAGATCTGGAAACACCATATATTTT; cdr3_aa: CASSQRRSGNTIYF
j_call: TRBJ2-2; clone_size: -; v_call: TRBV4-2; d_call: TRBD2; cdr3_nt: TGTGCCAGCAGCCAAGAACTAGCGGGGGGCTCCACGAACACCGGGGAGCTGTTTTTT; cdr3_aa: CASSQELAGGSTNTGELFF
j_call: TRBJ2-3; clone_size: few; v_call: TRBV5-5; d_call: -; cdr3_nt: TGTGCCAGCAGACAACGGACCTCACCCAGCACAGATACGCAGTATTTT; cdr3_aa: CASRQRTSPSTDTQYF
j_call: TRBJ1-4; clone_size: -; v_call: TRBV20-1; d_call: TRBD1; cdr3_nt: TGCAGTGCTAGAGATTTCGGAACAGGGGATGAAAAACTGTTTTTT; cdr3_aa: CSARDFGTGDEKLFF
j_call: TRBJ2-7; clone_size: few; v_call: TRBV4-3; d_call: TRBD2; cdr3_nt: TGCGCCAGCAGCCACCAACTAGCGGGAGGGGACGAGCAGTACTTC; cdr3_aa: CASSHQLAGGDEQYF
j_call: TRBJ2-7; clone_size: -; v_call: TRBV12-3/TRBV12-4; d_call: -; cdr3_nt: TGTGCCAGCAGTTTATCGGGCGCGACGGGGGAGCAGTACTTC; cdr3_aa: CASSLSGATGEQYF
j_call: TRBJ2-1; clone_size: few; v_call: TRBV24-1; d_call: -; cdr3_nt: TGTGCCACCAGTGTCGGGGACGGACGCTCCTACAATGAGCAGTTCTTC; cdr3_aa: CATSVGDGRSYNEQFF
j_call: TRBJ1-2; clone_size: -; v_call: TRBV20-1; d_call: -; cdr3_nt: TGCAGCGCTCTCGGGGCACGCTATGGCTACACCTTC; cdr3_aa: CSALGARYGYTF
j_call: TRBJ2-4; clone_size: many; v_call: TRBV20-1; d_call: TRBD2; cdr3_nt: TGCAGTGCCAAACTAGCGGGAGGGCCAAGGGCCAAAAACATTCAGTACTTC; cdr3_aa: CSAKLAGGPRAKNIQYF
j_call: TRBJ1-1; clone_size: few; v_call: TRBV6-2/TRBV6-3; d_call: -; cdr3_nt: TGTGCCAGCAGTTACGGACCGCTTGGGCGGCAGCTGAACATGAACACTGAAGCTTTCTTT; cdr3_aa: CASSYGPLGRQLNMNTEAFF
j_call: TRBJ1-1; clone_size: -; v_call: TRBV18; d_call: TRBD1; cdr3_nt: TGTGCCAGCTCACCGGGACAGGGGAACACTGAAGCTTTCTTT; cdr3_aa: CASSPGQGNTEAFF
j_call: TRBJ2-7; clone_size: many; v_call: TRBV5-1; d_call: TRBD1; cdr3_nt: TGCGCCAGCAGCTTGGCCGACAGGGCAGCCGAGCAGTACTTC; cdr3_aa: CASSLADRAAEQYF
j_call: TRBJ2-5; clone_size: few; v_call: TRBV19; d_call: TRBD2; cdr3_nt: TGTGCCAGTAGCGAGACTAGCGCAGGAGAAGAGACCCAGTACTTC; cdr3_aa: CASSETSAGEETQYF
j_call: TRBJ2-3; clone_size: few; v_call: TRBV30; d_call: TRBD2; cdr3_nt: TGTGCCTGGAGTACTGGACTAGCTTCCACAGATACGCAGTATTTT; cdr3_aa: CAWSTGLASTDTQYF
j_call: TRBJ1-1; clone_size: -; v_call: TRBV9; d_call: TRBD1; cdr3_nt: TGTGCCAGCAGCGCCGGGACAGGGGGGAAAAGTACTGAAGCTTTCTTT; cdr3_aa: CASSAGTGGKSTEAFF
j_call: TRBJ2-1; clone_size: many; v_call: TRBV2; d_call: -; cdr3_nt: TGTGCCAGCAGTGGTGGCAATGAGCAGTTCTTC; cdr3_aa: CASSGGNEQFF
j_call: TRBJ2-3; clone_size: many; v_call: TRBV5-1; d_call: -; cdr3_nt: TGCGCCAGCAACCCGCAGGCGGGCACAGATACGCAGTATTTT; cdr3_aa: CASNPQAGTDTQYF
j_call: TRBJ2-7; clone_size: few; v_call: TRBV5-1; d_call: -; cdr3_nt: TGCGCCAGCAGCTTGGCCTTGGGGTACGAGCAGTACTTC; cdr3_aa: CASSLALGYEQYF
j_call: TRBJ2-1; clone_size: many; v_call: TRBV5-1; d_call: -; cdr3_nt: TGCGCCAGCAGCCGCCGACCCGAGCCGGAGTACAATGAGCAGTTCTTC; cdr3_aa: CASSRRPEPEYNEQFF
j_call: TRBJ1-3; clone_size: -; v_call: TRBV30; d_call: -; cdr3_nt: TGTGCCTGGAGTTCAACAGGGACATCTGGAAACACCATATATTTT; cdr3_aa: CAWSSTGTSGNTIYF
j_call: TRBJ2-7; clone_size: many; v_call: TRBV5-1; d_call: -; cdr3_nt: TGCGCCAGCAGCCCAGCCCCCGCCGGTACCTACGAGCAGTACTTC; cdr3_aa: CASSPAPAGTYEQYF
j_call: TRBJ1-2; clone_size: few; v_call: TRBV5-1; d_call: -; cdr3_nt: TGCGCCAGCAGCTTGGGCCTCACAGGTCCCGACTATGGCTACACCTTC; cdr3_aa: CASSLGLTGPDYGYTF
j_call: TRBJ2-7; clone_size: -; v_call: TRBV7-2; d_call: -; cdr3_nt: TGTGCCAGCAGCTGGACATATCAGGGTACCGAGCAGTACTTC; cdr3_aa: CASSWTYQGTEQYF
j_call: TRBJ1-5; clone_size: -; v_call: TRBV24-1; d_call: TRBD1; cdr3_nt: TGTGCCACCACGGGGACAGGGGTTGTTCAGCCCCAGCATTTT; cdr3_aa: CATTGTGVVQPQHF
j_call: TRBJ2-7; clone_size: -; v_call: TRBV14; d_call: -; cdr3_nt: TGTGCCAGCAGCTCATCCCAGGGGTACGAGCAGTACTTC; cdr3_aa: CASSSSQGYEQYF
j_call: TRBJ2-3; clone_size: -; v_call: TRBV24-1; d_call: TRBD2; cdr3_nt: TGTGCCACCAGTGATCAAGCTAGCGGTAGCACAGATACGCAGTATTTT; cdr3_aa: CATSDQASGSTDTQYF
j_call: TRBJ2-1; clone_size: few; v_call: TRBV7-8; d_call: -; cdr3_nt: TGTGCCAGCAGCACTACCGGCGGGATCAATGAGCAGTTCTTC; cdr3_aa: CASSTTGGINEQFF
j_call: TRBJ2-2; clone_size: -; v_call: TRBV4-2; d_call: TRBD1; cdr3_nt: TGTGCCAGCAGCCAAAGGCTGGGACAGGGAACTTCGGGCACCGGGGAGCTGTTTTTT; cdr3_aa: CASSQRLGQGTSGTGELFF